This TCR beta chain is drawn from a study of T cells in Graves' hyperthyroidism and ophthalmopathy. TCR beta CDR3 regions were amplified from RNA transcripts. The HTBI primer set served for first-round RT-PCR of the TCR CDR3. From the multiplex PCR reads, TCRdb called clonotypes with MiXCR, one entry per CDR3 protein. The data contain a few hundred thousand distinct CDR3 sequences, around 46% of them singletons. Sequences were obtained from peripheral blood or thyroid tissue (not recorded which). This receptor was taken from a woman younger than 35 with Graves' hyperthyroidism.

This CDR3 reads CASSLSGPSSTDTQYF. In DNA form, the CDR3 reads TGTGCCAGCAGCTTATCGGGACCCTCTAGCACAGATACGCAGTATTTT. V and J are TRBV11-2 and TRBJ2-3; D is tentatively TRBD1 or TRBD2 (5 bases each). CDR1 SGHAT and CDR2 FQNNGV come from the germline V gene. This CDR3 comprises 16 residues. Deletions cut 2 bases from V and 0 bases from J, with 12 bases between.